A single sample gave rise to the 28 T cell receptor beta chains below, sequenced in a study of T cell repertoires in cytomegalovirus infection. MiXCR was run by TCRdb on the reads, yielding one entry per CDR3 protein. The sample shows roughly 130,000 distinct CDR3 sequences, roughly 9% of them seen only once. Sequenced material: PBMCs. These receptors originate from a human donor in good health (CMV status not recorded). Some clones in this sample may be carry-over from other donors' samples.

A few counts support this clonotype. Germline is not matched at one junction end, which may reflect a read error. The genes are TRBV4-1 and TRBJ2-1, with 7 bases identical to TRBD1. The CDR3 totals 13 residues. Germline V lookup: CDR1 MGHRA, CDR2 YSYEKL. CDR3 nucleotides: TGTGCCAGCAGCCTGGACAGGTTGTCTGAGCAGTTCTTC. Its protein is CASSLDRLSEQFF.

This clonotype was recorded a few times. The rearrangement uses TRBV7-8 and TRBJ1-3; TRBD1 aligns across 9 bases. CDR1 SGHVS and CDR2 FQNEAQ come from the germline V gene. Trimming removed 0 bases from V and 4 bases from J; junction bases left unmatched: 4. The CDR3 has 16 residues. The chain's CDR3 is CASSLAGQGIGNTIYF. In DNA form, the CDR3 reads TGTGCCAGCAGCTTAGCGGGACAGGGAATAGGAAACACCATATATTTT.

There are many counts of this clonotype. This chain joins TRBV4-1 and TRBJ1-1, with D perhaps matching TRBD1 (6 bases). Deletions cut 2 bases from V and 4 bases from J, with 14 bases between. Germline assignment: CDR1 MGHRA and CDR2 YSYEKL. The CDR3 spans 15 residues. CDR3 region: CASSQHTGTSTEAFF. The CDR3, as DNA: TGCGCCAGCAGCCAACACACAGGGACTAGCACTGAAGCTTTCTTT.

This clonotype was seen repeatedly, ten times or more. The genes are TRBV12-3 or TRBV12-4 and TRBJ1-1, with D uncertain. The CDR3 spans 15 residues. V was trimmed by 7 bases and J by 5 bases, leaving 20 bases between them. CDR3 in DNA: TGTGCCAGCATCCCCAGCGGGATTTTTGCAACTGAAGCTTTCTTT. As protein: CASIPSGIFATEAFF.

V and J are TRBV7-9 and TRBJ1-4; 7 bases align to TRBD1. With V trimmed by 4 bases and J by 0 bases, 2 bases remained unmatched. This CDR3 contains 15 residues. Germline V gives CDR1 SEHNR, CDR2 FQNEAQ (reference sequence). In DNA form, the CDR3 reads TGTGCCAGCAGCTCGGACAGGACAACTAATGAAAAACTGTTTTTT. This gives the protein CASSSDRTTNEKLFF.

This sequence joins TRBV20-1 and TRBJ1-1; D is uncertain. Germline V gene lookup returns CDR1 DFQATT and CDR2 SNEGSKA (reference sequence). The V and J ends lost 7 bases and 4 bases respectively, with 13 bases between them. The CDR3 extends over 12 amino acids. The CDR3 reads CSVPGLATEAFF. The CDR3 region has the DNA TGCAGTGTCCCGGGCCTGGCCACTGAAGCTTTCTTT.

In DNA form, the CDR3 reads TGCAGTGCTAGGGGCCTCCGGGGTAGCACAGATACGCAGTATTTT. It translates to CSARGLRGSTDTQYF. This chain connects TRBV20-1 to TRBJ2-3; D is perhaps TRBD2 (5 bases). The CDR3 has 15 amino acids. The ends were cut back, 3 bases at V and 0 bases at J, with 13 bases in the middle. Germline CDR1 is DFQATT and CDR2 is SNEGSKA (reference sequence).

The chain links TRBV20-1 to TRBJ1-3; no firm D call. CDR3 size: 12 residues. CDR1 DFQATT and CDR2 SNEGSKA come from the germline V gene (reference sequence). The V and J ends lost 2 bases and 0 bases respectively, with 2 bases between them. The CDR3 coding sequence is TGCAGTGCTAGACACTCTGGAAACACCATATATTTT. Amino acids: CSARHSGNTIYF.

The CDR3 protein is CAIFTGTAYGYTF. The CDR3 bases are TGTGCCATCTTTACCGGGACAGCTTATGGCTACACCTTC. The chain recombines TRBV2 with TRBJ1-2; TRBD1 aligns across 7 bases. The CDR3 spans 13 residues. Germline-derived CDR1 and CDR2 are SNHLY and FYNNEI. V trimming: 10 bases; J trimming: 5 bases; junction bases outside the gene matches: 10. Full variable domain (rest looked up from reference TRBV2 and TRBJ1-2): EPEVTQTPSHQVTQMGQEVILRCVPISNHLYFYWYRQILGQKVEFLVSFYNNEISEKSEIFDDQFSVERPDGSNFTLKIRSTKLEDSAMYFCAIFTGTAYGYTFGSGTRLTVV.

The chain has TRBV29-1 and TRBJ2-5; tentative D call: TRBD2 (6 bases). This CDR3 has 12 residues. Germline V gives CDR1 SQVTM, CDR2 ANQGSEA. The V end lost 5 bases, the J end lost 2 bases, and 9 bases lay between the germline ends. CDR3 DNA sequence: TGCAGCGTTTCTGCGGGACAAGAGACCCAGTACTTC. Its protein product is CSVSAGQETQYF. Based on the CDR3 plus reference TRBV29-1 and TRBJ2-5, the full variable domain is SAVISQKPSRDICQRGTSLTIQCQVDSQVTMMFWYRQQPGQSLTLIATANQGSEATYESGFVIDKFPISRPNLTFSTLTVSNMSPEDSSIYLCSVSAGQETQYFGPGTRLLVL.

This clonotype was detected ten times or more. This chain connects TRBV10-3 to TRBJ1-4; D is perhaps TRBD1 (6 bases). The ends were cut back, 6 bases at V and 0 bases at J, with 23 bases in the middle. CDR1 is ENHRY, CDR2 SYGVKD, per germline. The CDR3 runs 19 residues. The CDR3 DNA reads TGTGCCATCAGCGCCGTTGGGACACAACTACGTGCAACTAATGAAAAACTGTTTTTT. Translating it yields CAISAVGTQLRATNEKLFF.

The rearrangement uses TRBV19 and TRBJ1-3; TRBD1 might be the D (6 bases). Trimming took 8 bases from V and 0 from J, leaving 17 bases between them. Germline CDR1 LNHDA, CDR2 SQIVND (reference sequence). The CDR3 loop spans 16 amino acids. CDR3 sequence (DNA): TGTGCCAGTGAAAGACTCGACAGGAGCTCTGGAAACACCATATATTTT. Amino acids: CASERLDRSSGNTIYF.

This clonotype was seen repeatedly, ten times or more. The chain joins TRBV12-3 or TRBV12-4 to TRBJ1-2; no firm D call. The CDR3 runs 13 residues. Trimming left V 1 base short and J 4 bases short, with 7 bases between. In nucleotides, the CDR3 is TGTGCCAGCAGTTTAGACTGGAGCTATGGCTACACCTTC. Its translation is CASSLDWSYGYTF.

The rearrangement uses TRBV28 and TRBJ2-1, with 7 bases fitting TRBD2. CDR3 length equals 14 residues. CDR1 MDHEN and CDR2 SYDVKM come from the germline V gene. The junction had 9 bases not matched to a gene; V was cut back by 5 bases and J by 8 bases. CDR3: CASSKAGTIDEQFF. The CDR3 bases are TGTGCCAGCAGTAAAGCCGGGACTATCGATGAGCAGTTCTTC.

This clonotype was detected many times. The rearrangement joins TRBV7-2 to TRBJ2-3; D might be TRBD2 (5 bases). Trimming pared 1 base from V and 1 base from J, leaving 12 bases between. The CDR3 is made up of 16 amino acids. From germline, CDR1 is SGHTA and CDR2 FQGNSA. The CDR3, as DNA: TGTGCCAGCAGCTTAGTTCCGCTAGCTGGCACAGATACGCAGTATTTT. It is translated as CASSLVPLAGTDTQYF.

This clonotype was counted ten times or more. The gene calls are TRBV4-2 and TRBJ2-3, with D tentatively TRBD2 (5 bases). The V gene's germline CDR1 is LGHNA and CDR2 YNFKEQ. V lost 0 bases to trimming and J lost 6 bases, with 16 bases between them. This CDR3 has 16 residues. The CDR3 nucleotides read TGTGCCAGCAGCCAAGAGGTGGCGGGCGGCGTGGATACGCAGTATTTT. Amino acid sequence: CASSQEVAGGVDTQYF.

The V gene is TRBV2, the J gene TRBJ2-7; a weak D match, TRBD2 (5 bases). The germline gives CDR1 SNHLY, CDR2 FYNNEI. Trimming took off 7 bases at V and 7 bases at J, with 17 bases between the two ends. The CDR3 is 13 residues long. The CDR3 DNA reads TGTGCCAGCACCGGACGCTGGACTGGGGAGCAGTACTTC. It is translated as CASTGRWTGEQYF.

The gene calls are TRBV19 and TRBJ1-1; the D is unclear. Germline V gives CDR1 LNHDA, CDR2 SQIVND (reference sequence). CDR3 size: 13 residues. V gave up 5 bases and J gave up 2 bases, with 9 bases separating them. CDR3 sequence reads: CASSDVANTEAFF. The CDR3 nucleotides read TGTGCCAGTAGTGACGTGGCTAACACTGAAGCTTTCTTT.

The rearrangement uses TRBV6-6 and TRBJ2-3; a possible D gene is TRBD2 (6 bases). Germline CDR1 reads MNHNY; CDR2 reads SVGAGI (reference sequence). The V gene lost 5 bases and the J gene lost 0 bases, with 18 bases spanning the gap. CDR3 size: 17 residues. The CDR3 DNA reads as TGTGCCAGCAGTAGGGACTTTGCGGGGAAGAGCACAGATACGCAGTATTTT. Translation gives CASSRDFAGKSTDTQYF.

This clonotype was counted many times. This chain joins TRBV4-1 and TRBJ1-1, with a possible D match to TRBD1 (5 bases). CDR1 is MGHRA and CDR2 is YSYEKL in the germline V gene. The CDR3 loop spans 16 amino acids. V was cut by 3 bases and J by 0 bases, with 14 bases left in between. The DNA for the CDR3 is TGCGCCAGCAGCCACAGACAGACTTCCATGAACACTGAAGCTTTCTTT. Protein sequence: CASSHRQTSMNTEAFF.

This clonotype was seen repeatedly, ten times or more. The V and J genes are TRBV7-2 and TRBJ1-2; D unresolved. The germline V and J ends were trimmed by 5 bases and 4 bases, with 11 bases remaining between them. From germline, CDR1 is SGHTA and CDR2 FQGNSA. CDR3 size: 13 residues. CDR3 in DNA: TGTGCCAGCAGCCCCACAACGAGCTATGGCTACACCTTC. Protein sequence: CASSPTTSYGYTF.

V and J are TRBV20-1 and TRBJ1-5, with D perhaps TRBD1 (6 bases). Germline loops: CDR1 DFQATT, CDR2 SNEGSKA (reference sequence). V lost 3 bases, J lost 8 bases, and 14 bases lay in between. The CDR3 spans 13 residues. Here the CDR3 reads CSARGARVEPQHF. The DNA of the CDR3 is TGCAGTGCTAGGGGGGCCAGGGTGGAGCCCCAGCATTTT.

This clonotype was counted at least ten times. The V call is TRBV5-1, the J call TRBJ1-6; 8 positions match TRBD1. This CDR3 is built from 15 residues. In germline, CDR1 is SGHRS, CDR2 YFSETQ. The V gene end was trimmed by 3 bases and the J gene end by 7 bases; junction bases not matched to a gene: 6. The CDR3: CASSYGTGDNSPLHF. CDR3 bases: TGCGCCAGCAGCTACGGGACAGGTGACAATTCACCCCTCCACTTT.

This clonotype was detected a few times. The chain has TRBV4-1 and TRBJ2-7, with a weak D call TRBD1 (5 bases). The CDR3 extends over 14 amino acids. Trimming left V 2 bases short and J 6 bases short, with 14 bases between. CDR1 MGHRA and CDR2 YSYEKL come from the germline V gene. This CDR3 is CASSQPAQAPEQYF. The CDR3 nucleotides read TGCGCCAGCAGCCAACCCGCACAGGCCCCCGAGCAGTACTTC.

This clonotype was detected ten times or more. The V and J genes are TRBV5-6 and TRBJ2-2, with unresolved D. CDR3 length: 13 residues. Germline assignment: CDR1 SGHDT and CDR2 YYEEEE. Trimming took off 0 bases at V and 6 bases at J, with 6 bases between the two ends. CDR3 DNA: TGTGCCAGCAGCTTGGATAGGGCCGGGGAGCTGTTTTTT. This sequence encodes CASSLDRAGELFF.

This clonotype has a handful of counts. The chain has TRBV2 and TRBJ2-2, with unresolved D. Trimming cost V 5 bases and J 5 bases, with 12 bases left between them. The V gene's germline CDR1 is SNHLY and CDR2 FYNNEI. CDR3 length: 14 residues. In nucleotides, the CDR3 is TGTGCCAGCAGTTCTTTCGACCTTACCGGGGAGCTGTTTTTT. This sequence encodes CASSSFDLTGELFF.

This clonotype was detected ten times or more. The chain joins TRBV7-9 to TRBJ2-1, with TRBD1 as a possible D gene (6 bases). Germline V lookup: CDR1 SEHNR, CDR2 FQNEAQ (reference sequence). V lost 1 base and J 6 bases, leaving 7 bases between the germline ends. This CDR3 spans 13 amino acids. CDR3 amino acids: CASSLGTANEQFF. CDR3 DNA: TGTGCCAGCAGCTTAGGGACAGCCAATGAGCAGTTCTTC.

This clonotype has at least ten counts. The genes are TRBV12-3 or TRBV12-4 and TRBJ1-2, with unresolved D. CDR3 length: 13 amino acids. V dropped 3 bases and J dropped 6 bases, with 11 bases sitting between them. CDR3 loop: CASSLTGAHGYTF. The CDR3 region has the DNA TGTGCCAGCAGTTTGACCGGCGCCCATGGCTACACCTTC.